This T cell receptor beta chain was recorded in a study of regulatory T cells in long-lasting Graves disease. With respect to this clonotype: The antigen remains undetermined. A far larger clone is a single base away, which makes a read error likely.

Investigators prepared the TCR beta libraries by applying iRepertoire HTBI primers and Arm-PCR of CDR3 regions. TCRdb re-derived calls from the multiplex PCR reads in MiXCR, one entry per CDR3 protein. The sample has 320,000 or so distinct CDR3 sequences; 18% are singletons. Points from the study as a whole: For persistent Graves' patients, TCR diversity was lower than for newly diagnosed ones.

Germline CDR1 is SNHLY and CDR2 is FYNNEI. The CDR3 has 15 residues. V lost 6 bases and J lost 10; bases outside the gene matches: 11. The time point is: newly diagnosed GD, antithyroid drugs for less than 3 months. Following extraction of RNA from PBMCs, that RNA was used to make the TCR library. This sample comprised peripheral blood mononuclear cells (PBMCs), obtained at new diagnosis, from a patient treated with antithyroid drugs. The chain combines TRBV2 with TRBJ2-1; TRBD2 matches at 11 bases. This clonotype originated in a female donor with Graves disease. The CDR3 region is CASRPTSGTVYEQFF. DNA for the CDR3: TGTGCCAGCAGGCCGACTAGCGGGACGGTCTACGAGCAGTTCTTC.